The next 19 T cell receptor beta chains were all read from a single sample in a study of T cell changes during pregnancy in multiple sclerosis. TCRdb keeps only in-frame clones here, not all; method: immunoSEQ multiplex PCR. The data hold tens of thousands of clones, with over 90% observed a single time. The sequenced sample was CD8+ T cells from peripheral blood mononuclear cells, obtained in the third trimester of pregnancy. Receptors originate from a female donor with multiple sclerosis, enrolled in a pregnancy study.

CDR3 sequence reads: CASGWGDGYEQYF. DNA for the CDR3: TGTGCCAGTGGATGGGGGGACGGCTACGAGCAGTACTTC. V gene TRBV19 combines with J gene TRBJ2-7, with D possibly matching TRBD2 (6 bases). The CDR3 contains 13 residues. CDR1 and CDR2 from the germline V gene are LNHDA and SQIVND (reference sequence). V was cut by 8 bases and J by 3 bases, with 14 bases left in between. The entire variable domain, with the rest obtained from reference TRBV19 and TRBJ2-7, is as follows: DGGITQSPKYLFRKEGQNVTLSCEQNLNHDAMYWYRQDPGQGLRLIYYSQIVNDFQKGDIAEGYSVSREKKESFPLTVTSAQKNPTAFYLCASGWGDGYEQYFGPGTRLTVT.

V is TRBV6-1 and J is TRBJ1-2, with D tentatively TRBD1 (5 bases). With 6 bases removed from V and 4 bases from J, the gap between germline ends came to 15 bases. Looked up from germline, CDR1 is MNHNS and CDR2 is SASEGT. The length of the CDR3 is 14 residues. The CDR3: CASRAVEGLYGYTF. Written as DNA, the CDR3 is TGTGCCAGCAGGGCCGTGGAGGGGCTCTATGGCTACACCTTC.

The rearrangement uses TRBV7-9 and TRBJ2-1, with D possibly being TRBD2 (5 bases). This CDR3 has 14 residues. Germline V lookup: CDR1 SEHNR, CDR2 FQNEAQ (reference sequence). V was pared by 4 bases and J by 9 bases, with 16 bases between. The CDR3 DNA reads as TGTGCCAGCAGCTCCCGGGTCGGGGTGTTTGAGCAGTTCTTC. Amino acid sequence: CASSSRVGVFEQFF.

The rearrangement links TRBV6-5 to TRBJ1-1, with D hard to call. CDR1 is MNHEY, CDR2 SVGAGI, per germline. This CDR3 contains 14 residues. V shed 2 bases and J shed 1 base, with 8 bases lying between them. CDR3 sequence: CASSYEQWNTEAFF. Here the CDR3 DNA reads TGTGCCAGCAGTTACGAACAGTGGAACACTGAAGCTTTCTTT.

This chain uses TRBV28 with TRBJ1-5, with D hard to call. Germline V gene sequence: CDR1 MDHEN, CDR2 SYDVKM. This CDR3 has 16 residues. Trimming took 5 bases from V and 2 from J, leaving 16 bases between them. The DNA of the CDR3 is TGTGCCAGCAGTCCGGATCGGGGTTGGGGCAATCAGCCCCAGCATTTT. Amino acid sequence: CASSPDRGWGNQPQHF.

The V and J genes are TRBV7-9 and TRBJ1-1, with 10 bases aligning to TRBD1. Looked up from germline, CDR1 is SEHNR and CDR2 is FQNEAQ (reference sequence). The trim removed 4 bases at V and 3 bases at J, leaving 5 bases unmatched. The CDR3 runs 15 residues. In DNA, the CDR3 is TGTGCCAGCAGCTCGGCCGGGACAGGGGACACTGAAGCTTTCTTT. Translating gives CASSSAGTGDTEAFF.

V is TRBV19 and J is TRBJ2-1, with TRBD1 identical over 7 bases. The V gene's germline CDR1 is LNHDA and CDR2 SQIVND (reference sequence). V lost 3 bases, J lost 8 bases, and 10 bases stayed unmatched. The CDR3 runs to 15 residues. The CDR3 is CASSMTGTAPYEQFF. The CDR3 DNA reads TGTGCCAGTAGTATGACCGGGACAGCGCCTTATGAGCAGTTCTTC. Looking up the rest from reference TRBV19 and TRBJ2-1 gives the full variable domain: DGGITQSPKYLFRKEGQNVTLSCEQNLNHDAMYWYRQDPGQGLRLIYYSQIVNDFQKGDIAEGYSVSREKKESFPLTVTSAQKNPTAFYLCASSMTGTAPYEQFFGPGTRLTVL.

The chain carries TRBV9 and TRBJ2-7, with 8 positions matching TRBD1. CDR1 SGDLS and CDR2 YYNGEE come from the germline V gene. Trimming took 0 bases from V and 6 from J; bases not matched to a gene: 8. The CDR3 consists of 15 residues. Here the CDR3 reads CASSVGGGQGSEQYF. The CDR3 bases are TGTGCCAGCAGCGTAGGGGGCGGACAGGGTAGCGAGCAGTACTTC.

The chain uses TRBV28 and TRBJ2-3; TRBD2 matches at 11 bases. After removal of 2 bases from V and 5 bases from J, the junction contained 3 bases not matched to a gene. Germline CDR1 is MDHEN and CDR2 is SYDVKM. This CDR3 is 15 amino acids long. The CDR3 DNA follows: TGTGCCAGCAGTTTAAGAGGACTAGCGGGAGATACGCAGTATTTT. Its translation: CASSLRGLAGDTQYF. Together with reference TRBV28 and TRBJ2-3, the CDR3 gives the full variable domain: DVKVTQSSRYLVKRTGEKVFLECVQDMDHENMFWYRQDPGLGLRLIYFSYDVKMKEKGDIPEGYSVSREKKERFSLILESASTNQTSMYLCASSLRGLAGDTQYFGPGTRLTVL.

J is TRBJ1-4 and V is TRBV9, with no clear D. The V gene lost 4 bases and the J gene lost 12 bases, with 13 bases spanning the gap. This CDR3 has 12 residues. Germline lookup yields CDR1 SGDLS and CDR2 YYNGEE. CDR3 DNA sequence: TGTGCCAGCAGCAATCCCGGGAAACAACTGTTTTTT. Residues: CASSNPGKQLFF.

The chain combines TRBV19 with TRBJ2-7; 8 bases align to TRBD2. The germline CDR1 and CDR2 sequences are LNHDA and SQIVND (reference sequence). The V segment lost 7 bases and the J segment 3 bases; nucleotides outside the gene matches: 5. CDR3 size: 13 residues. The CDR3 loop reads CASKPGGDYEQYF. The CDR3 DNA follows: TGTGCCAGTAAACCCGGGGGGGACTACGAGCAGTACTTC.

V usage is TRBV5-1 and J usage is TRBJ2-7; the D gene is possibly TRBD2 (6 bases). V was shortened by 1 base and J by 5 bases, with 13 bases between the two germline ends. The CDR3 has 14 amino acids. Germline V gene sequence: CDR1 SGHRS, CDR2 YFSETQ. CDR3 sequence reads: CASSLPGEVNEQYF. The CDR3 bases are TGCGCCAGCAGCTTGCCGGGAGAGGTAAACGAGCAGTACTTC.

In nucleotides, the CDR3 is TGTGCCAGCAGCTCTGTAAGACAGGGGGCGAGGGATGGCTACACCTTC. Amino acid sequence: CASSSVRQGARDGYTF. The V and J genes are TRBV12-1 and TRBJ1-2; the table's D call TRBD1 went unverified against the DNA. TRBV12-1 is designated a pseudogene. The CDR3 totals 16 residues.

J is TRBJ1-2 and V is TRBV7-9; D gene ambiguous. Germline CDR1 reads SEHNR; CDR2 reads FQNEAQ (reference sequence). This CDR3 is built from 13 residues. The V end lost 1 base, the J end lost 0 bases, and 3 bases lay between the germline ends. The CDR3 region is CASSLGANYGYTF. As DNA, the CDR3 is TGTGCCAGCAGCTTAGGAGCTAACTATGGCTACACCTTC.

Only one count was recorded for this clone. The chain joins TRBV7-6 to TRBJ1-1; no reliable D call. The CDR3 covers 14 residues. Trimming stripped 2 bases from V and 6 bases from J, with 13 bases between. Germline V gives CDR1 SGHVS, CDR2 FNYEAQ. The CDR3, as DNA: TGTGCCAGCAGCTTATCCTCGGAGAAAGCTGAAGCTTTCTTT. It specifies CASSLSSEKAEAFF.

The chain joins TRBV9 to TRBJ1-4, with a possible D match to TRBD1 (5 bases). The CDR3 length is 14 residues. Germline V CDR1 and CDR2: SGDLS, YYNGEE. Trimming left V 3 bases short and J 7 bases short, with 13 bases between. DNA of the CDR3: TGTGCCAGCAGCGCCTCCGGGGGAGTTGAAAAACTGTTTTTT. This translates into CASSASGGVEKLFF.

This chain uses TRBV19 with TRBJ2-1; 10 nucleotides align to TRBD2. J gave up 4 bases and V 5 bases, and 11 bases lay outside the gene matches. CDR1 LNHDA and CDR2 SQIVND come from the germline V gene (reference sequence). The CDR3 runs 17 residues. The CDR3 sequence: CASSPDSLAGAYNEQFF. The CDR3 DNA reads TGTGCCAGTAGTCCTGACTCGCTAGCGGGAGCTTACAATGAGCAGTTCTTC.

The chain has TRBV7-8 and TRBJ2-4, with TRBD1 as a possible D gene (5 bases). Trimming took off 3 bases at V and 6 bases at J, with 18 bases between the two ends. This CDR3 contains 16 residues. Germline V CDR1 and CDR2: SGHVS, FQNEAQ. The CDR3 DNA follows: TGTGCCAGCAGCTTCGGGTTTCGGCAGGGAACAAACATTCAGTACTTC. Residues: CASSFGFRQGTNIQYF.

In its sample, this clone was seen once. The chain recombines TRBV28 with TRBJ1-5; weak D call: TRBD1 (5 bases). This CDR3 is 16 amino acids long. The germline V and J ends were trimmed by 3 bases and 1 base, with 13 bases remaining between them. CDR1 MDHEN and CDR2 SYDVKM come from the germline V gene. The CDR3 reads CASSFRGMKSNQPQHF. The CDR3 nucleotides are TGTGCCAGCAGTTTTCGGGGGATGAAGAGCAATCAGCCCCAGCATTTT.